This T cell receptor (beta chain) was recorded in a study of metastatic and nonmetastatic thyroid tumors. Study-wide background: Repertoire comparisons spanned blood and tumor or nodule tissue from malignant and benign thyroid patients. Study outcomes and limitations: Across blood and tumor, TCR beta diversity in malignant thyroid tumors was reportedly significantly higher than in benign nodules.

The V and J ends lost 4 bases and 1 base, in that order; junction bases with no gene match: 5. Per the germline V gene, CDR1 is SGHDN and CDR2 is FVKESK. This CDR3 has 15 amino acids. Original processing methods: It was from CDR3 differences across clinicopathological groups that a distant-metastasis classifier for papillary thyroid cancer was built. TCRdb recomputed clones from the PCR reads via MiXCR. Here the V and J calls rest on TCRdb's processing, not on the authors' analysis. The sample includes about 64,000 clones, under 5% of them seen just once. This clone was observed a handful of times. Its antigen is unknown. Ahead of thyroid surgery, no patient had received treatment of any kind.

The rearrangement uses TRBV14 and TRBJ2-7, with 9 bases fitting TRBD2. This receptor was identified in a female donor with papillary thyroid cancer or a benign thyroid nodule (not recorded which). Some clones in this sample may be carry-over from other donors' samples. Sequences were obtained from blood. CDR3 nucleotides: TGTGCCAGCAGCCGCGGACTAGCGTTGTCCTACGAGCAGTACTTC. This encodes CASSRGLALSYEQYF.